This TCR beta chain is drawn from a study of blood T cell repertoires in COVID-19. The method was immunoSEQ multiplex PCR; TCRdb's version includes in-frame clones alone and lacks a portion of them. The top ten clones hold roughly 2.4% of a sample with 150,000 to 200,000 clones, roughly 87% of them seen once. Germline CDR1 and CDR2: KGHSH and LQKENI. V gave up 6 bases and J gave up 2 bases, with 17 bases separating them. This CDR3 region has 16 residues. Sample: PBMCs or T cells enriched from blood (not recorded which). The TCR originated in a woman aged 35 to 49 with acute COVID-19. The chain joins TRBV18 to TRBJ2-1; maybe TRBD1 (7 bases). Here the CDR3 DNA reads TGTGCCAGCTCTACCAGGGGGGATGGCGCCTACAATGAGCAGTTCTTC. Amino acids: CASSTRGDGAYNEQFF.